This T cell receptor (beta chain) was identified in a study of chemoradiotherapy in HPV16-positive cancers. A remark on this clone: Its target is not known.

J was trimmed by 2 bases and V by 2 bases; bases with no gene match: 11. Germline assignment: CDR1 GTSNPN and CDR2 SVGIG (reference sequence). The CDR3 consists of 16 residues. Profiled with immunoSEQ multiplex PCR; TCRdb holds only in-frame clones, not every one. The sample has 30,000 to 40,000 clones; 80% to 95% are singletons. Regarding the study as a whole: During treatment, candidate HPV-specific clones and E7-related motifs expanded in tumor. HPV-responsive T-cell expansion during chemoradiotherapy was linked to improved recurrence-free survival in HPV16-positive patients. Functional assays defining HPV-specific T cells used only two HPV16-positive patients.

The V gene is TRBV30, the J gene TRBJ1-2; 7 bases match TRBD1. Sequencing used blood, obtained from a patient who underwent chemoradiotherapy. The receptor comes from a human donor with HPV-associated anogenital cancer. In nucleotides, the CDR3 is TGTGCCTGGAGTTTTGGGACAGAACATCCAAACTATGGCTACACCTTC. This encodes CAWSFGTEHPNYGYTF.